This entry concerns a single T cell receptor beta chain. A second PCR, run for roughly 7 to 12 cycles, used a sample-barcoded 5' primer plus a J-beta primer mix. Via MiXCR, TCRdb re-called the 5' RACE reads, giving one row per CDR3 protein. The table has approximately 1,700,000 distinct CDR3 sequences, 39% seen once. The sample is drawn from a study of blood T cells in healthy people across ages. Study summary: Template switching picked up about one barcoded beta molecule for each two T cells.

CDR1 LGHNA and CDR2 YSLEER come from the germline V gene. The CDR3 runs to 15 residues. Trimming took off 0 bases at V and 10 bases at J, with 16 bases between the two ends. Researchers report isolating at least 7 million PBMCs per sample. Sequencing was carried out using blood. V and J are TRBV4-3 and TRBJ2-1, with a weak D call TRBD1 (6 bases). The receptor was isolated from a human donor in good health. The DNA of the CDR3 is TGCGCCAGCAGCCAAGAAATAGAAAGGGGGTTGGAGCAGTTCTTC. Residues: CASSQEIERGLEQFF.